This T cell receptor beta chain was sequenced in a study of T cells in women clearing cervical HPV infection. About this clone itself: The CDR3 end falls 3 residues outside the read, so it is completed with the germline J gene.

Libraries were prepared by immunoSEQ multiplex PCR; TCRdb keeps only in-frame clonotypes and omits some of them. Its table lists nearly 35,000 clones. The CDR3 totals 13 residues. Germline V gene data show CDR1 as SNHLY and CDR2 as FYNNEI. Material for sequencing was blood buffy coat. The chain carries TRBV2 and TRBJ2-3; D is possibly TRBD2 (6 bases). The receptor comes from a woman between 18 and 70 years old with a cervical HPV16 infection that either progressed to CIN3+ or cleared (not recorded which). The CDR3 spells CASTPGGLETQYF. Partial CDR3 DNA: TGTGCCAGCACCCCCGGGGGTCTTGAGACG. Based on the CDR3 plus reference TRBV2 and TRBJ2-3, the full variable domain is EPEVTQTPSHQVTQMGQEVILRCVPISNHLYFYWYRQILGQKVEFLVSFYNNEISEKSEIFDDQFSVERPDGSNFTLKIRSTKLEDSAMYFCASTPGGLETQYFGPGTRLTVL.